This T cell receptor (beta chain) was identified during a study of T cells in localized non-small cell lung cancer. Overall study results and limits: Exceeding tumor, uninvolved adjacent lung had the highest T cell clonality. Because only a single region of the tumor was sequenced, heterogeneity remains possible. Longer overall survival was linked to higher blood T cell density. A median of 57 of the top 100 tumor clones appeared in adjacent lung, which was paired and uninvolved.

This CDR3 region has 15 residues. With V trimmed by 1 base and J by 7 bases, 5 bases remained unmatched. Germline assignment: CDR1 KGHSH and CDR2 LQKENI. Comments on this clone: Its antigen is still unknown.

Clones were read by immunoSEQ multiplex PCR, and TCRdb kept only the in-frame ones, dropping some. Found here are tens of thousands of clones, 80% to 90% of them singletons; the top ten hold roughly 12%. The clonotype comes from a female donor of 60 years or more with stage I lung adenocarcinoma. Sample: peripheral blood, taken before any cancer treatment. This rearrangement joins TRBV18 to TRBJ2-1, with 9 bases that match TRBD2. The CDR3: CASSPLAGAGNEQFF. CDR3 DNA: TGTGCCAGCTCACCACTAGCGGGGGCGGGGAATGAGCAGTTCTTC.